This TCR beta chain originates from a study of T-cell reconstitution after alpha-beta-depleted transplantation in children. The authors prepared the TCRbeta library with unique molecular identifiers. TCRdb re-analysed the PCR reads in MiXCR, keeping a single row per CDR3 protein. The sample includes about 600,000 distinct CDR3 sequences, about 10% of them seen just once. The receptor was isolated from a human donor who donated a stem cell graft to a child with acute myeloid leukemia. The material was PBMCs from the stem cell graft donor, obtained from the stem cell graft.

The CDR3 DNA reads as TGTGCCAGCAGCTTGGAGTCCAGGGAAGATACGCAGTATTTT. This codes for CASSLESREDTQYF. The gene calls are TRBV7-2 and TRBJ2-3; tentatively, D is TRBD1 (5 bases). The CDR3 totals 14 residues. Germline V gives CDR1 SGHTA, CDR2 FQGNSA. V lost 3 bases and J 5 bases, leaving 12 bases between the germline ends. The entire variable domain, with the rest obtained from reference TRBV7-2 and TRBJ2-3, is as follows: GAGVSQSPSNKVTEKGKDVELRCDPISGHTALYWYRQSLGQGLEFLIYFQGNSAPDKSGLPSDRFSAERTGGSVSTLTIQRTQQEDSAVYLCASSLESREDTQYFGPGTRLTVL.